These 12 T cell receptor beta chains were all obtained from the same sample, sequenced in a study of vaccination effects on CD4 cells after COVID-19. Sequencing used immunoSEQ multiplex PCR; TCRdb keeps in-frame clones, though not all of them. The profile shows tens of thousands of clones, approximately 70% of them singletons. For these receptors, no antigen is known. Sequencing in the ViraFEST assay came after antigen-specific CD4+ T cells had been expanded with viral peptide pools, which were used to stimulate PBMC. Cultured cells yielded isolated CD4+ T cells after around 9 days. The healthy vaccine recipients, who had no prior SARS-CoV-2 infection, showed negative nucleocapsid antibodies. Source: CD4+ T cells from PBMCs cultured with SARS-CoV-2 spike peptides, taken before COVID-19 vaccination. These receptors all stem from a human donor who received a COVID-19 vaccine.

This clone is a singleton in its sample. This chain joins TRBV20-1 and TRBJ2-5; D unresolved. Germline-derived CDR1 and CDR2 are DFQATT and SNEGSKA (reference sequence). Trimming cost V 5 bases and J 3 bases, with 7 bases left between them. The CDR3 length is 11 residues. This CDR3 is CSASQKETQYF. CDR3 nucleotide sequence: TGCAGTGCTTCACAGAAAGAGACCCAGTACTTC.

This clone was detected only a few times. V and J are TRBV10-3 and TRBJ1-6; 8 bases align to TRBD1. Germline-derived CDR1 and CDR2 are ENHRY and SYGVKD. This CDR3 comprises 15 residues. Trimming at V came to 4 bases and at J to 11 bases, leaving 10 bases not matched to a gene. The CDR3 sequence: CAISALTGDRAPLHF. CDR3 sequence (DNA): TGTGCCATCAGTGCTTTGACAGGGGATAGGGCACCCCTCCACTTT.

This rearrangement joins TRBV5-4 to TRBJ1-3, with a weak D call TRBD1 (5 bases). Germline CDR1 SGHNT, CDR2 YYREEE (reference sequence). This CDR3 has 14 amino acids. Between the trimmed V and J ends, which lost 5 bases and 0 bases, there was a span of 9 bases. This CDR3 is CASSQGFSGNTIYF. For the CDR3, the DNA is TGTGCCAGCAGTCAGGGCTTCTCTGGAAACACCATATATTTT.

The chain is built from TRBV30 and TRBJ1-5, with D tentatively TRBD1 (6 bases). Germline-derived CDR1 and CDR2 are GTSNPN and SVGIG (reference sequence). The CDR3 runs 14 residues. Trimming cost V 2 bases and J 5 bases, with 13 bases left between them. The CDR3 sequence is CAWSRLQGDQPQHF. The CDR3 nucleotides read TGTGCCTGGAGTCGCCTACAGGGAGATCAGCCCCAGCATTTT.

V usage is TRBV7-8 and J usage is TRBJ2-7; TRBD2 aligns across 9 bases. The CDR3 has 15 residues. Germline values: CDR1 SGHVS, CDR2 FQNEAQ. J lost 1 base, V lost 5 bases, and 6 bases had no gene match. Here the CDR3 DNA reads TGTGCCAGCAGCCCCCTTAGCGGGAGTTCCTACGAGCAGTACTTC. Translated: CASSPLSGSSYEQYF. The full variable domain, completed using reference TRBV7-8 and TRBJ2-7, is GAGVSQSPRYKVAKRGQDVALRCDPISGHVSLFWYQQALGQGPEFLTYFQNEAQLDKSGLPSDRFFAERPEGSVSTLKIQRTQQEDSAVYLCASSPLSGSSYEQYFGPGTRLTVT.

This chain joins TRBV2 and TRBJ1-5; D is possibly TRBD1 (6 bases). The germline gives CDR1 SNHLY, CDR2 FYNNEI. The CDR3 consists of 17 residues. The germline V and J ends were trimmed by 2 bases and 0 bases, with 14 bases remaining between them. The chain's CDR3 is CASSERRGQYSNQPQHF. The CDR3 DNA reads TGTGCCAGCAGTGAAAGGAGGGGACAATATAGCAATCAGCCCCAGCATTTT. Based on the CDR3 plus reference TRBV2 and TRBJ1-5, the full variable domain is EPEVTQTPSHQVTQMGQEVILRCVPISNHLYFYWYRQILGQKVEFLVSFYNNEISEKSEIFDDQFSVERPDGSNFTLKIRSTKLEDSAMYFCASSERRGQYSNQPQHFGDGTRLSIL.

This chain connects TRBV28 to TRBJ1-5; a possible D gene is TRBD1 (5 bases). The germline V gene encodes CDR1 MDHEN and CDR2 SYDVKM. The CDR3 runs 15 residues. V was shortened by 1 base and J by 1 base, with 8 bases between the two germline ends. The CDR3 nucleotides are TGTGCCAGCAGTTTATTGGGGGAAAGCAATCAGCCCCAGCATTTT. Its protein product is CASSLLGESNQPQHF.

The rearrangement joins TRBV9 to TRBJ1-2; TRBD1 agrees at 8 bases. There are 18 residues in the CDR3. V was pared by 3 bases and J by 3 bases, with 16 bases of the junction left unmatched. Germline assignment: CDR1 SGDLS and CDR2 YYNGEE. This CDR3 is CASSAFPRTGRDYYGYTF. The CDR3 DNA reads TGTGCCAGCAGCGCATTTCCCCGGACAGGGCGAGATTACTATGGCTACACCTTC.

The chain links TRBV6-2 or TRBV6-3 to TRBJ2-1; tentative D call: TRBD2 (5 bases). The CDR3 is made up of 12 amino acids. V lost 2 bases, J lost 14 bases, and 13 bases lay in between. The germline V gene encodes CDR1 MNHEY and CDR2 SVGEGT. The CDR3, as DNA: TGTGCCAGCAGTTACCTCGATCGGGGAGAGTTCTTC. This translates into CASSYLDRGEFF.

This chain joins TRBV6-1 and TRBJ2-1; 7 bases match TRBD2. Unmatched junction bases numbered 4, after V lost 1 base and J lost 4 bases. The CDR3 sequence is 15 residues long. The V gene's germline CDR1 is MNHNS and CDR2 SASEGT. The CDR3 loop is CASSEDTSAYNEQFF. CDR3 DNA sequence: TGTGCCAGCAGTGAAGACACTAGCGCTTACAATGAGCAGTTCTTC.

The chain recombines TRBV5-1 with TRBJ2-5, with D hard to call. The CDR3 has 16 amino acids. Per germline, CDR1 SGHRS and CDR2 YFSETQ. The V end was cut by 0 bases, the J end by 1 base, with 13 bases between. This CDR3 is CASSLEVGAIQETQYF. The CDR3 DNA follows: TGCGCCAGCAGCTTGGAAGTAGGAGCAATCCAAGAGACCCAGTACTTC. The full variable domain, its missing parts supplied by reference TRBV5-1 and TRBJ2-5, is KAGVTQTPRYLIKTRGQQVTLSCSPISGHRSVSWYQQTPGQGLQFLFEYFSETQRNKGNFPGRFSGRQFSNSRSEMNVSTLELGDSALYLCASSLEVGAIQETQYFGPGTRLLVL.

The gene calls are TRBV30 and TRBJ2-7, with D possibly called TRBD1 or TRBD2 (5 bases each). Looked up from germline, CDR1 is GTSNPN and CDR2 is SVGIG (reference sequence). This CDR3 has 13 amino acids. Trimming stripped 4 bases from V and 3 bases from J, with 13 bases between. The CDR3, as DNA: TGTGCCTGGATGGAAGGGACCCACTACGAGCAGTACTTC. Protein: CAWMEGTHYEQYF.